Here is one TCR beta chain with its context. Antigen unknown. V was clipped by 7 bases and J by 8 bases, with 11 bases between them. This CDR3 region has 11 residues. Germline loops: CDR1 SQVTM, CDR2 ANQGSEA. Researchers took RNA transcripts and amplified TCR beta CDR3 regions from them. Second-round multiplex PCR came after first-round RT-PCR with HTBI primers. TCRdb processed the multiplex PCR reads anew with MiXCR; each CDR3 protein has one entry. The sample has 650,000 to 900,000 distinct CDR3 sequences, roughly two fifths seen once; the top ten hold roughly 45%. The source of the sample is a study of Graves' ophthalmopathy and Graves' hyperthyroidism. General study results and limits: Blood also held most thyroid clonotypes expanded above 0.001 frequency.

Other autoimmune diseases, uncontrolled infections, pregnancy or lactation ruled patients out of participation. The receptor was derived from an adult man with Graves' ophthalmopathy. This rearrangement joins TRBV29-1 to TRBJ1-4, with no clear D. Sequencing used peripheral blood. The CDR3: CSALPGEKLFF. The DNA for the CDR3 is TGCAGCGCCCTGCCGGGAGAAAAACTGTTTTTT.